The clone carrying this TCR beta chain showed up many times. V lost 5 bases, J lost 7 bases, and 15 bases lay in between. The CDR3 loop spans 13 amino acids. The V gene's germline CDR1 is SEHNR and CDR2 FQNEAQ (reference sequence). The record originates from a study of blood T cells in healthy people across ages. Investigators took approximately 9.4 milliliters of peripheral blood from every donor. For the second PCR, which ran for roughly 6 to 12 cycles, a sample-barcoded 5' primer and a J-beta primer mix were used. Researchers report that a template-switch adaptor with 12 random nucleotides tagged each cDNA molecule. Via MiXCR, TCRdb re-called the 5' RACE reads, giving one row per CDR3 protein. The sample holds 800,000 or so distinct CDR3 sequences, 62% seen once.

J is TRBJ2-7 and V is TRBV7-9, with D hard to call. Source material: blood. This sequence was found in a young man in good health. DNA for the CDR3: TGTGCCAGCAGCCCAGGACGGTTAATGGAGCAGTACTTC. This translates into CASSPGRLMEQYF.